The rows below give T cell receptor beta chains drawn from one sample of a study of blood T cell repertoires in COVID-19. Only in-frame clones appear in the TCRdb table, and some are missing; sequencing was by immunoSEQ multiplex PCR. The data hold about 160,000 clones, with 80% to 90% observed a single time. The sample taken for sequencing was peripheral blood. These receptor sequences come from a woman between 55 and 75 years old who had recovered from COVID-19. The CDR3 runs from the conserved cysteine through the conserved F or W.

cdr3_aa v_call
CASSLAGGPYSSYNEQFF TRBV7-3
CASSFKEYNEQFF TRBV28
CASKTRGGEDSPLHF TRBV11-2
CASSDPGGSTYEQYF TRBV6-1
CASSLASGAGITDTQYF TRBV7-2
CASSLNIGVGNTIYF TRBV5-1
CASSLDRSLGGYTF TRBV5-1
CATSEGMGSEAFF TRBV15
CASLPVGITDTQYF TRBV28
CASSELQKPTNEKLFF TRBV6-1
CASSQLGTGLNQPQHF TRBV4-1
CASSLNSGVREKLFF TRBV7-8
CASSLRVGDSYEQYF TRBV4-1
CASSQDSDRVWSPLHF TRBV4-1
CASSRDRGLDYGYTF TRBV5-1
CASRGTDLGYTF TRBV9
CASSSPRTSGGGYNEQFF TRBV6-2/TRBV6-3
CASSLGPNTEETQYF TRBV5-1
CASSPGTGLTNEKLFF TRBV19
CASSHRARDNSPLHF TRBV3-1/TRBV3-2
CASRFPRRPGQGKETQYF TRBV6-4
CASMELAGGNQETQYF TRBV27
CASSLTGMNTEAFF TRBV27
CASSYLAQLGDTEAFF TRBV6-6
CASSLGPGGIYGYTF TRBV5-1
CASSPGQGLPQHF TRBV10-2
CASSLALNYGYTF TRBV5-1
CASSQNTEAFF TRBV2
CASSSRNQPQHF TRBV28
CASRKEGQGWTEAFF TRBV2
CASSLSQDGYTF TRBV28
CASSIRQAQGETQYF TRBV5-4
CASSAAGLLNEKLFF TRBV28
CASSQEGTGGYGYTF TRBV3-1/TRBV3-2
CASSSGTGEAGAFF TRBV6-5
CASSSDRNYGYTF TRBV28
CASSQDIQNGYTF TRBV4-1
CASSDGQGYTGELFF TRBV6-1
CASSIGGGRMNTEAFF TRBV19
CASSDSRQGADTQYF TRBV6-4
CASSLNGENTEAFF TRBV5-1
CASSIGGTQYF TRBV11-2
CASSDSYDTGELFF TRBV6-4
CASSKGQGYSNQPQHF TRBV2
CASSPGQPNTEAFF TRBV18
CASSVTGGVTADTQYF TRBV9
CASSIFGGEQYF TRBV7-9
CAIAGTSGPSTDTQYF TRBV2
CASRSRGLGTEAFF TRBV19
CASSRLAGREKLFF TRBV4-1
CASSWATGTSHNEQFF TRBV19
CASSPSGAGKTGELFF TRBV11-3
CAWSPGYNQPQHF TRBV30
CASSIGRNSGANVLTF TRBV19
CASSRQGSSYEQYF TRBV7-9
CASSQDEQGAHLAKNIQYF TRBV3-1/TRBV3-2
CASSRQGGGTEAFF TRBV19
CASGNRANSGNTIYF TRBV28
CASSSPRYSPLHF TRBV28
CASSLTSYNEQFF TRBV7-7